The 3 T cell receptor beta chains given below trace back to one sample, sequenced in a study of a mutant IDH1 vaccine in newly diagnosed glioma. Documented time point: baseline, week 1 (first vaccination visit). Treatment noted: pre-vaccination baseline after standard-of-care therapy. TCRdb's table, derived via immunoSEQ multiplex PCR, lists solely in-frame clones and lacks some. The sample records about 66,000 clones, 80% to 90% being singletons. The specimen was PBMCs, collected from a glioma patient treated with radiotherapy, temozolomide or both. The receptors stem from a man aged 25 to 40 with glioma.

The chain employs TRBV5-1 and TRBJ1-6, with D perhaps TRBD1 (6 bases). Trimming stripped 1 base from V and 8 bases from J, with 10 bases between. The CDR3 loop spans 14 amino acids. From germline, CDR1 is SGHRS and CDR2 YFSETQ. As DNA, the CDR3 is TGCGCCAGCAGCTTGAGGGACACAGATTCACCCCTCCACTTT. Its translation: CASSLRDTDSPLHF.

As regards this clone: At one end the junction does not follow the germline gene, possibly because of a read error. V gene TRBV6-5 combines with J gene TRBJ2-1; 16 nucleotides agree with TRBD2. The CDR3 is 13 residues long. The germline V gene encodes CDR1 MNHEY and CDR2 SVGAGI. CDR3 sequence reads: CARSWGTSGGVFF. The CDR3 bases are TGTGCCCGCAGTTGGGGGACTAGCGGGGGGGTTTTCTTC.

The gene calls are TRBV28 and TRBJ2-5; D is unclear. The DNA end favors TRBJ2-7, so the J call may be wrong. CDR3 length: 15 residues. Germline assignment: CDR1 MDHEN and CDR2 SYDVKM. This CDR3 is CASSLLERPPGEQYF. The CDR3 DNA sequence: TGTGCCAGCAGTCTCCTCGAAAGACCACCGGGCGAGCAGTACTTC.